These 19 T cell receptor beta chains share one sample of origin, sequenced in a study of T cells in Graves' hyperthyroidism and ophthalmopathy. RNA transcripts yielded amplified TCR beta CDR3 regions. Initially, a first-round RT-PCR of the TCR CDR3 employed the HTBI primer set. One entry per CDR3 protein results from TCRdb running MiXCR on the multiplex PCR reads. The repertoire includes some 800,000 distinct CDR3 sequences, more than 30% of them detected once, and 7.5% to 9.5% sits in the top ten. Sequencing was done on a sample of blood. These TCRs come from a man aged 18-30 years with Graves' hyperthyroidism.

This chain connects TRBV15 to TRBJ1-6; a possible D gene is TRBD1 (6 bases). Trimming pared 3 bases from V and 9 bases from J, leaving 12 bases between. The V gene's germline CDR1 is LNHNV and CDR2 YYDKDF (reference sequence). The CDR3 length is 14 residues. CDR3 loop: CATSSTGAGSPLHF. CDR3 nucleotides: TGTGCCACCAGCAGCACGGGGGCTGGTTCACCCCTCCACTTT. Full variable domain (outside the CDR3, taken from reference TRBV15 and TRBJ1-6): DAMVIQNPRYQVTQFGKPVTLSCSQTLNHNVMYWYQQKSSQAPKLLFHYYDKDFNNEADTPDNFQSRRPNTSFCFLDIRSPGLGDTAMYLCATSSTGAGSPLHFGNGTRLTVT.

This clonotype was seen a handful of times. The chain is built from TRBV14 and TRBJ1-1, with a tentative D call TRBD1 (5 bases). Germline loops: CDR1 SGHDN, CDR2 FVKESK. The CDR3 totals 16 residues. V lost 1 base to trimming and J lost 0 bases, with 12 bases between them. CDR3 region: CASSQGQGVLNTEAFF. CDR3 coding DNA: TGTGCCAGCAGCCAAGGGCAGGGTGTGTTGAACACTGAAGCTTTCTTT.

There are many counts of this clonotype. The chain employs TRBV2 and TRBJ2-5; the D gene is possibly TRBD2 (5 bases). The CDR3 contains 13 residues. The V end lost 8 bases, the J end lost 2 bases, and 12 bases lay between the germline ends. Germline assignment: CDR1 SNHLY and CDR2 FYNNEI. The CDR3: CASGSHLQETQYF. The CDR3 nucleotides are TGTGCCAGCGGGAGTCACTTACAAGAGACCCAGTACTTC.

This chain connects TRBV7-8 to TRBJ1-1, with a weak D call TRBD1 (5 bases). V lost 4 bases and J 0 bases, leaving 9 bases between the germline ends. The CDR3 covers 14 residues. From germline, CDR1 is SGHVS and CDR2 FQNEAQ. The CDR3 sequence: CASSSLTVNTEAFF. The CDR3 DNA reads TGTGCCAGCAGCTCATTGACAGTGAACACTGAAGCTTTCTTT.

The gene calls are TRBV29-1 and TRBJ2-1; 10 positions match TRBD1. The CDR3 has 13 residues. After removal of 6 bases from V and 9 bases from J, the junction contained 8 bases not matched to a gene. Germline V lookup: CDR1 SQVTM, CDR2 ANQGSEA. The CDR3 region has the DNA TGCAGCGTGGTCCGGGACAGGGGCAGTGAGCAGTTCTTC. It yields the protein CSVVRDRGSEQFF.

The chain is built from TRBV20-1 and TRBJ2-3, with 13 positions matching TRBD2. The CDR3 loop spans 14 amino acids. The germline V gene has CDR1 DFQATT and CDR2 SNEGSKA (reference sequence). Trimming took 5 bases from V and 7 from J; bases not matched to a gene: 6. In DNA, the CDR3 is TGCAGTGCTGGAACTAGCGGGAGGGCGAATACGCAGTATTTT. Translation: CSAGTSGRANTQYF.

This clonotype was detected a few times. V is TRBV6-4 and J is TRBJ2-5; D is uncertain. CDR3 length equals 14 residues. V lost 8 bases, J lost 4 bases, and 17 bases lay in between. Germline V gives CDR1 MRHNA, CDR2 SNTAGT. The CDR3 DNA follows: TGTGCCAGCGGCCCGAGGCATCGGACAGAGACCCAGTACTTC. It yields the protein CASGPRHRTETQYF.

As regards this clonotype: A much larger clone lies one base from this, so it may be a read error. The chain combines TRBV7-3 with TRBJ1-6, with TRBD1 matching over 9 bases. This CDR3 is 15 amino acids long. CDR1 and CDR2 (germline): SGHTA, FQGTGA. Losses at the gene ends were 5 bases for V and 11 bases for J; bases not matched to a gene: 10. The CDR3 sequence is CASSQSGQGHPPLHF. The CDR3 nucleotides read TGTGCCAGCAGCCAATCGGGACAGGGTCATCCACCCCTCCACTTT.

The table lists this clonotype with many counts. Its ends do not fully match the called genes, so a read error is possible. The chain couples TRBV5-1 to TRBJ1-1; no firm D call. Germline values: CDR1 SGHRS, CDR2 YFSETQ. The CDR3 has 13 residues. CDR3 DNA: TGTGCCAGCAGCTTAACGGGGAACACTGAAGCTTTCTTT. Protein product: CASSLTGNTEAFF. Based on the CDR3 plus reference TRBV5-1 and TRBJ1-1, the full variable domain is KAGVTQTPRYLIKTRGQQVTLSCSPISGHRSVSWYQQTPGQGLQFLFEYFSETQRNKGNFPGRFSGRQFSNSRSEMNVSTLELGDSALYLCASSLTGNTEAFFGQGTRLTVV.

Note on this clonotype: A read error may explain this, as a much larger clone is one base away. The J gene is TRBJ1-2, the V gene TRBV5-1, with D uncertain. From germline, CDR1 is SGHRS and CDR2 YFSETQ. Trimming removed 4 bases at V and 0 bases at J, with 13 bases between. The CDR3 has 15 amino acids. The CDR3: CASSPFPGPNYGYTF. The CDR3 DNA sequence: TGCGCCAGCAGCCCATTCCCCGGTCCTAACTATGGCTACACCTTC.

CDR3 DNA: TGTGCCATCAGTGACAGGCACACCGGGGAGCAGTACTTC. It specifies CAISDRHTGEQYF. The chain is built from TRBV10-3 and TRBJ2-7; D gene uncertain. The length of the CDR3 is 13 residues. The germline CDR1 and CDR2 sequences are ENHRY and SYGVKD. V dropped 3 bases and J dropped 7 bases, with 13 bases sitting between them.

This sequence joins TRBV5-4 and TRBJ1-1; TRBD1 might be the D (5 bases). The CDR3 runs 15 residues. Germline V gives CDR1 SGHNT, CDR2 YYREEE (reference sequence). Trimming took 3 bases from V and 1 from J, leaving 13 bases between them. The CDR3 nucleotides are TGTGCCAGCAGCTCACCAGACAGATCGAACACTGAAGCTTTCTTT. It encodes CASSSPDRSNTEAFF.

This CDR3 is CASSSSGTALEQYF. CDR3 DNA: TGTGCCAGCAGCTCTAGCGGGACAGCCCTCGAGCAGTACTTC. The chain has TRBV7-9 and TRBJ2-7; 9 positions match TRBD2. Losses at the gene ends were 4 bases for V and 6 bases for J; bases not matched to a gene: 7. Germline assignment: CDR1 SEHNR and CDR2 FQNEAQ (reference sequence). This CDR3 contains 14 residues.

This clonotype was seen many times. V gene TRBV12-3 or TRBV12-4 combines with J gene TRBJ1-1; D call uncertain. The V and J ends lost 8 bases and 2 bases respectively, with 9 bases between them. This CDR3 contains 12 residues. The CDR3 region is CASARINTEAFF. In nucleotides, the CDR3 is TGTGCCAGCGCGCGGATCAACACTGAAGCTTTCTTT.

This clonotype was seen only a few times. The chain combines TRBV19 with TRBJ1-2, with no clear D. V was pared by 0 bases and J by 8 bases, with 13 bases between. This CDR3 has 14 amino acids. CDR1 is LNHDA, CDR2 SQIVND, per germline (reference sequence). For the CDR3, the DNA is TGTGCCAGTAGTATAGATTCCGCCTCTGGAGGCTACACCTTC. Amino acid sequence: CASSIDSASGGYTF.

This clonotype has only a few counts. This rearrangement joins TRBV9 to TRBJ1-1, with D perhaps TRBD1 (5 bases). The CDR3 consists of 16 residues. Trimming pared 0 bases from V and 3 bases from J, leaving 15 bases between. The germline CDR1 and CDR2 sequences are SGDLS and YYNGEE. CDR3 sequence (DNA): TGTGCCAGCAGCGTAGGGATAGGGCGGGGGTACACTGAAGCTTTCTTT. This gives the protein CASSVGIGRGYTEAFF.

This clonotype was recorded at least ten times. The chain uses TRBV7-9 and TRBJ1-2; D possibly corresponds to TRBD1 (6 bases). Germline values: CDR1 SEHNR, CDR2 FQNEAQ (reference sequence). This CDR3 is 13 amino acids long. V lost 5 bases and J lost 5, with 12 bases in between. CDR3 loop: CASSPRTVYGYTF. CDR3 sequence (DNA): TGTGCCAGCAGCCCCCGGACAGTGTATGGCTACACCTTC.

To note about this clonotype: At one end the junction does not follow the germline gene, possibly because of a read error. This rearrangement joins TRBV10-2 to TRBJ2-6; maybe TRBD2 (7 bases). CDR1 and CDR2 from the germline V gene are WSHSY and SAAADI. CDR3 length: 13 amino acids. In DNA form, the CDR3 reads TGCGCCAGCAGTGAGGGGGGGGCCTACGTCCTGACTTTC. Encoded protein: CASSEGGAYVLTF.

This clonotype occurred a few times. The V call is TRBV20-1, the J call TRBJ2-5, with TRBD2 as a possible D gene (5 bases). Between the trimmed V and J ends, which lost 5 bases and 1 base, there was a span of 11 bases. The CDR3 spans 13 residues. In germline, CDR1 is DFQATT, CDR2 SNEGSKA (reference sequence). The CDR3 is CSAPLAPQETQYF. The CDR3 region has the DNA TGCAGTGCTCCCCTAGCACCCCAAGAGACCCAGTACTTC.